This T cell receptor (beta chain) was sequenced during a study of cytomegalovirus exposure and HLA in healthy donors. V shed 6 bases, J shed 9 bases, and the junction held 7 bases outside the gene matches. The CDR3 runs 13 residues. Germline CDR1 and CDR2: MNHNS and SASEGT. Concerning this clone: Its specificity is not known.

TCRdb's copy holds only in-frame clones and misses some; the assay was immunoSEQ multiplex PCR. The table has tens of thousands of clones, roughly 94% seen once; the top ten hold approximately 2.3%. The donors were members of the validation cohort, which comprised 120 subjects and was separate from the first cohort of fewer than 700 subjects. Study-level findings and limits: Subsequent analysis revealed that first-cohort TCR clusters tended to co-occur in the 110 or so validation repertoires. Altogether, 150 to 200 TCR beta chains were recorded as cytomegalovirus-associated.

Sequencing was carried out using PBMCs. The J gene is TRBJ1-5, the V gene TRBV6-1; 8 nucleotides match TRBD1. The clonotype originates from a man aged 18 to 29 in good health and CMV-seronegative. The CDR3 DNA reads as TGTGCCAGCAGCGACAGGGGTCATCGGCCCCAGCATTTT. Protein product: CASSDRGHRPQHF.